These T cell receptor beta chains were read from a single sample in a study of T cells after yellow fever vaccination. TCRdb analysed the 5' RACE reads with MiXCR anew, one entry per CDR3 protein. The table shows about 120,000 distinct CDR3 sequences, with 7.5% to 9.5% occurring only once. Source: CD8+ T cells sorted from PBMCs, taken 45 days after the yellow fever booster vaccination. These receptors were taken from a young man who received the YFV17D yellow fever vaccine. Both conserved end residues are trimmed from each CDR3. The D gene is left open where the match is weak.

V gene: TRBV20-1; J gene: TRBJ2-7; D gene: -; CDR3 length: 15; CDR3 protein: SARGSLGDAQGGEQY
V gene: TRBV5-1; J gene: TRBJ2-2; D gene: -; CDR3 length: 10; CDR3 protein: ASSSYHGELF
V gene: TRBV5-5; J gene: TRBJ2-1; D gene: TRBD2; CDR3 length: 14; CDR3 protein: ASSSQQGGPLNEQF
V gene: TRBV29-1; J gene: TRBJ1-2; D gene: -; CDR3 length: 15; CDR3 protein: SVEDPGPFTISYGYT
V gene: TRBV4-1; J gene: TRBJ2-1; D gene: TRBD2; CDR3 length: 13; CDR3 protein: ASSPGRGASNEQF
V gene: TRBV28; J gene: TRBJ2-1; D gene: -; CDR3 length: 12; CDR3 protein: ASSVTWGYNEQF
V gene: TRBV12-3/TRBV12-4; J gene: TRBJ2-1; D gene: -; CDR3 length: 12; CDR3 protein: ASSLSLTYNEQF
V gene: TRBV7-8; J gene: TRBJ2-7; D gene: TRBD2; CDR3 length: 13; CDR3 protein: ASNRPGTSDNEQY
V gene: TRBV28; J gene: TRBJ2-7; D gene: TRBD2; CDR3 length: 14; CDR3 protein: ASSLSGLADSYEQY
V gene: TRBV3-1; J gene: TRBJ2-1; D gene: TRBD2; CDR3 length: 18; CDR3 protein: ASSQDLPGLAASAGNEQF
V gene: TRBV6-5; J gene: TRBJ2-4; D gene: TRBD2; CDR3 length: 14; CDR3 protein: ASSSPERDAKNIQY
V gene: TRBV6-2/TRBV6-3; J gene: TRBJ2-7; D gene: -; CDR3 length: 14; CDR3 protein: ASSYSTSWGAYEQY
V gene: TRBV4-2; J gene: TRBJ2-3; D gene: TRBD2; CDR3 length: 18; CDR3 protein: ASSHPYPGMGTSGTDTQY
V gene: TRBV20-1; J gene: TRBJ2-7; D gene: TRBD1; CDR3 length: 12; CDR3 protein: SANSPGQSYEQY
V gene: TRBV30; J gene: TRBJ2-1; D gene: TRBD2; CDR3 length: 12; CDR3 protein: AWSGWRGGNEQF
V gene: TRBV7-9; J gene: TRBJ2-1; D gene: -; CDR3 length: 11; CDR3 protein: ASSLGSFNEQF
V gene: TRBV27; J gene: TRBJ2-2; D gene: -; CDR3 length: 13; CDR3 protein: ASSLLAGLTGELF
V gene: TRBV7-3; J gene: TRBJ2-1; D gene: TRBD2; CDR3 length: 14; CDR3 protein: ASSLVAPSGRTEQF
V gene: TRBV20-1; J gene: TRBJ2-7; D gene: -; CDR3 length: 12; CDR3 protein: SGRGILDGYEQY
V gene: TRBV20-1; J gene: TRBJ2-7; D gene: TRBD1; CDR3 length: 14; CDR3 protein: SARLVGQGSWYEQY
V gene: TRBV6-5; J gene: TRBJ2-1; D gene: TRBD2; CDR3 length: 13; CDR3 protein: ASSQGLAGVNEQF
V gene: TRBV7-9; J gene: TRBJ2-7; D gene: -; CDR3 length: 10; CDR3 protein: ASSGEPYEQY
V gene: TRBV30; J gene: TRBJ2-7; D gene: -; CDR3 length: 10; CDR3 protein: AFSGPPYEQY
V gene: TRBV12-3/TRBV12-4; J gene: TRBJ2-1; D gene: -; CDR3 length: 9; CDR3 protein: AGRRGNEQF
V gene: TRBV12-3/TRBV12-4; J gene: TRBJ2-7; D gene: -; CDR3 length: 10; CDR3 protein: ASSWGGNEQY
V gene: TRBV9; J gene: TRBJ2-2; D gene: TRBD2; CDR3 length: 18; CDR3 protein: ASSVGLAGEMRDTAGELF
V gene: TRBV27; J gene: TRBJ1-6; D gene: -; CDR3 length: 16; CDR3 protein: ASSLDSGRWSYNSPLH
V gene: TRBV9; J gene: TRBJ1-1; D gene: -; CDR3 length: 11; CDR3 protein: ASSVSGRTEAF
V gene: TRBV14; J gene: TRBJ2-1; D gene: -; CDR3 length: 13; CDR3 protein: ASSQADHGTNEQF
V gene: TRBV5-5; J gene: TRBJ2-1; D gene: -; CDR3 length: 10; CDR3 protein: ASSLAHNEQF
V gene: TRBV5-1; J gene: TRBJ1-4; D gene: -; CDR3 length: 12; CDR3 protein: ASSLDPGPEKLF
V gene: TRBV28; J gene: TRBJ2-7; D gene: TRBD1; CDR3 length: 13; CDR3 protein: ASSMTGTGQNEQY
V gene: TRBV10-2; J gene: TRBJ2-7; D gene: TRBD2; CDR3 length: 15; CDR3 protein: ASSESFSGSGSYEQY
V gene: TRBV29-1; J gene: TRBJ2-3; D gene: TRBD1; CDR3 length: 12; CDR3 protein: SVRDSVLPDTQY
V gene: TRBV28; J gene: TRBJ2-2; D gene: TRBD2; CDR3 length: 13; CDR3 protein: ASTGTRRIFRELF
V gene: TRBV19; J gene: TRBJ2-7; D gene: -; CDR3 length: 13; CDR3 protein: ASSIEGRGSYEQY
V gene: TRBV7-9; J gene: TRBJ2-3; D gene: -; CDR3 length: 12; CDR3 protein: ASSLAVGSDTQY
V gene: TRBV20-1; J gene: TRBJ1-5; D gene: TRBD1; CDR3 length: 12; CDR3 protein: SAANRGRNQPQH
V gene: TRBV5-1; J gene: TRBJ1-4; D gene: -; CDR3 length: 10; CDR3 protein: ASSLDPEKLF
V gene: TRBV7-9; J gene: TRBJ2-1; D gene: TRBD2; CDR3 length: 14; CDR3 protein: ASSLSGAGFYNEQF
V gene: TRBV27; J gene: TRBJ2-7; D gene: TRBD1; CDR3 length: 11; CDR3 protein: ASSNHRGPEQY
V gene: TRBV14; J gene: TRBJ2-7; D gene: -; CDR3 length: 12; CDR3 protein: ASSLTDSVGEQY